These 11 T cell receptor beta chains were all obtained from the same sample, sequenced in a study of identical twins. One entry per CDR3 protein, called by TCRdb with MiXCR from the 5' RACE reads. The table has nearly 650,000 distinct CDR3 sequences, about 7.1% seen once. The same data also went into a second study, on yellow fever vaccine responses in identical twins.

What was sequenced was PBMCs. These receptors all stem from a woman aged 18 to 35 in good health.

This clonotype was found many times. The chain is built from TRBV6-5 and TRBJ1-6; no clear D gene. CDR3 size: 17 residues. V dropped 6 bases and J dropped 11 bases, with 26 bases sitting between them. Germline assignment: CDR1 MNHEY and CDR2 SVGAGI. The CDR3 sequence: CASSLTPQPLHEAPLHF. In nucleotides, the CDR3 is TGTGCCAGCAGCCTTACTCCCCAACCTTTACATGAAGCACCCCTCCACTTT.

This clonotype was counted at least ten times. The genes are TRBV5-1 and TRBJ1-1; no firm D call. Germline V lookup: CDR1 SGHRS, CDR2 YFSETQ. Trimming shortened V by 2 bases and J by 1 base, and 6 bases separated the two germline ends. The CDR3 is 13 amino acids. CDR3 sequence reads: CASSFVPNTEAFF. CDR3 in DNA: TGCGCCAGCAGCTTCGTCCCGAACACTGAAGCTTTCTTT.

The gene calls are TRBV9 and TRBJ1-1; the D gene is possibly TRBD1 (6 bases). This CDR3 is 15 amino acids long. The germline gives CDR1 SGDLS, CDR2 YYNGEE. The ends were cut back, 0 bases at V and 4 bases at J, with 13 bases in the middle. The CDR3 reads CASSVGSRGGTEAFF. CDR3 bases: TGTGCCAGCAGCGTAGGTAGCAGGGGAGGCACTGAAGCTTTCTTT.

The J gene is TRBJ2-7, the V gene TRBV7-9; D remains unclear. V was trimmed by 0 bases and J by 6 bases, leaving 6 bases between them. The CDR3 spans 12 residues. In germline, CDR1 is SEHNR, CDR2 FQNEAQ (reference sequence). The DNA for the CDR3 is TGTGCCAGCAGCTTAGCCCCTCCCGAGCAGTACTTC. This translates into CASSLAPPEQYF.

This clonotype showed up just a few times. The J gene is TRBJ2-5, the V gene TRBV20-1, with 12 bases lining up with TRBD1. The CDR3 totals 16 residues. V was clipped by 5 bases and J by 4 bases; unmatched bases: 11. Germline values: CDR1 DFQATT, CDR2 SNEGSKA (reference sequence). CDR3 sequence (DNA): TGCAGTGCTCTATCGTCCGGGACAGGGGGCCGAGAGACCCAGTACTTC. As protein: CSALSSGTGGRETQYF.

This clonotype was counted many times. CDR3 sequence: CASSYSLAGGNEQFF. CDR3 DNA: TGTGCCAGCAGTTACTCCCTAGCGGGAGGCAATGAGCAGTTCTTC. The rearrangement uses TRBV6-5 and TRBJ2-1; TRBD2 aligns across 11 bases. The V and J ends lost 0 bases and 6 bases, in that order; junction bases with no gene match: 1. CDR3 length: 15 amino acids. CDR1 is MNHEY and CDR2 is SVGAGI in the germline V gene.

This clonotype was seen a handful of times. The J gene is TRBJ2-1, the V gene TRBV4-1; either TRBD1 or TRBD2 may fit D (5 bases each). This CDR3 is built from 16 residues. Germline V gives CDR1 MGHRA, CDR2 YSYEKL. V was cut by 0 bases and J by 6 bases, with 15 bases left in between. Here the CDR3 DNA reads TGCGCCAGCAGCCAAGAAAACCCGGGACGCCTCAATGAGCAGTTCTTC. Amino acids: CASSQENPGRLNEQFF.

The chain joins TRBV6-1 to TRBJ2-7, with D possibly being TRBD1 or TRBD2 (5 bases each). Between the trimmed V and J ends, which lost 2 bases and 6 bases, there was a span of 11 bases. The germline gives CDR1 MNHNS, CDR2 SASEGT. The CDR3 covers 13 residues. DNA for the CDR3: TGTGCCAGCAGTGAACTGAGGGGCTCCGAGCAGTACGTC. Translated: CASSELRGSEQYV.

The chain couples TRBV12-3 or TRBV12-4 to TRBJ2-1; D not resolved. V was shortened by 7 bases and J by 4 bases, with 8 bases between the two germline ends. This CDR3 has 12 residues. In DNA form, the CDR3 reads TGTGCCAGCACTGATCCTTACAATGAGCAGTTCTTC. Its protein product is CASTDPYNEQFF.

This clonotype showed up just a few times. This CDR3 is CSAGRQGLGTF. For the CDR3, the DNA is TGCAGCGCCGGAAGGCAGGGATTAGGTACCTTC. J is TRBJ1-2 and V is TRBV29-1; the D gene is possibly TRBD1 (5 bases). This CDR3 spans 11 amino acids. CDR1 is SQVTM and CDR2 is ANQGSEA in the germline V gene. The V end was cut by 7 bases, the J end by 14 bases, with 20 bases between. Combining the CDR3 with reference TRBV29-1 and TRBJ1-2 gives the whole variable domain SAVISQKPSRDICQRGTSLTIQCQVDSQVTMMFWYRQQPGQSLTLIATANQGSEATYESGFVIDKFPISRPNLTFSTLTVSNMSPEDSSIYLCSAGRQGLGTFGSGTRLTVV.

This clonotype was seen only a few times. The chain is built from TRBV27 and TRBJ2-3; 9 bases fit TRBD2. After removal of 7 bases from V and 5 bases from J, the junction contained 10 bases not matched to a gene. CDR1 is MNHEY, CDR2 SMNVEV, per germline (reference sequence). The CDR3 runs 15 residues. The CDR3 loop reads CASTPGGRAQDTQYF. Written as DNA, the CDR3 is TGTGCCAGCACCCCTGGCGGGAGGGCCCAAGATACGCAGTATTTT.